These T cell receptor beta chains were read from a single sample in a study of CD8 T cells in ankylosing spondylitis. TCRdb used MiXCR to reprocess the 5' RACE reads, holding one entry per CDR3 protein. The table has around 130,000 distinct CDR3 sequences, under 20% seen once. Sequencing used blood, either unsorted or a sorted T cell fraction (not recorded which). The receptors here all came from a male donor with ankylosing spondylitis. The CDR3 runs from the conserved cysteine through the conserved F or W. A D gene is named only where the DNA matches it firmly. Expanded clones are given a class, and other clones once, few, many or no size at all.

D: -; J: TRBJ2-7; size: many; V: TRBV29-1; CDR3: CSVVGWKAGYEQYF; DNA: TGCAGCGTTGTAGGATGGAAAGCGGGTTACGAGCAGTACTTC
D: -; J: TRBJ1-1; size: -; V: TRBV21-1; CDR3: CASSKRRPTEAFF; DNA: TGTGCCAGCAGCAAACGCAGGCCCACTGAAGCTTTCTTT
D: -; J: TRBJ1-2; size: -; V: TRBV12-3/TRBV12-4; CDR3: CASSFSGLEGYTF; DNA: TGTGCCAGCAGTTTCTCGGGGCTTGAGGGCTACACCTTC
D: -; J: TRBJ1-1; size: -; V: TRBV12-3/TRBV12-4; CDR3: CASSLGGAITEAFF; DNA: TGTGCCAGCAGTCTAGGGGGGGCTATCACTGAAGCTTTCTTT
D: -; J: TRBJ2-3; size: many; V: TRBV12-3/TRBV12-4; CDR3: CASSLVPGTDTQYF; DNA: TGTGCCAGCAGTTTGGTCCCGGGGACAGATACGCAGTATTTT
D: TRBD1; J: TRBJ1-2; size: -; V: TRBV12-3/TRBV12-4; CDR3: CASNPGQSYGYTF; DNA: TGTGCCAGCAACCCGGGACAGAGCTATGGCTACACCTTC
D: -; J: TRBJ2-2; size: few; V: TRBV5-6; CDR3: CASSLDQVLGTGELFF; DNA: TGTGCCAGCAGCTTGGACCAGGTCCTAGGGACCGGGGAGCTGTTTTTT
D: -; J: TRBJ1-5; size: -; V: TRBV7-9; CDR3: CASSLGQGFNQPQHF; DNA: TGTGCCAGCAGCCTTGGTCAGGGGTTCAATCAGCCCCAGCATTTT
D: -; J: TRBJ2-3; size: many; V: TRBV12-3/TRBV12-4; CDR3: CASSSRGGATDTQYF; DNA: TGTGCCAGCAGTAGCCGAGGGGGGGCAACAGATACGCAGTATTTT
D: -; J: TRBJ2-2; size: many; V: TRBV29-1; CDR3: CSVYRDTGELFF; DNA: TGCAGCGTTTACAGGGACACCGGGGAGCTGTTTTTT
D: TRBD2; J: TRBJ2-7; size: -; V: TRBV18; CDR3: CASSLTGTSGRLPSEQYF; DNA: TGTGCCAGCTCACTCACCGGGACTAGCGGGAGGTTGCCGTCCGAGCAGTACTTC
D: -; J: TRBJ2-7; size: few; V: TRBV7-9; CDR3: CASSLEDRKYEQYF; DNA: TGTGCCAGCAGCTTAGAGGACAGAAAGTACGAGCAGTACTTC
D: -; J: TRBJ2-3; size: few; V: TRBV5-1; CDR3: CASSPEGAAGDTQYF; DNA: TGCGCCAGCAGCCCCGAAGGGGCCGCTGGAGATACGCAGTATTTT
D: -; J: TRBJ2-1; size: -; V: TRBV5-5; CDR3: CASSLVGSVINEQFF; DNA: TGTGCCAGCAGCTTGGTGGGCAGTGTAATCAATGAGCAGTTCTTC
D: -; J: TRBJ1-1; size: few; V: TRBV6-2/TRBV6-3; CDR3: CASSAEFIQRNTEAFF; DNA: TGTGCCAGCAGCGCAGAATTCATCCAACGGAACACTGAAGCTTTCTTT
D: -; J: TRBJ2-1; size: -; V: TRBV28; CDR3: CASSRAGGDNEQFF; DNA: TGTGCCAGCAGCCGGGCCGGCGGAGACAATGAGCAGTTCTTC
D: -; J: TRBJ2-1; size: few; V: TRBV12-3/TRBV12-4; CDR3: CASSLWGPNEEQFF; DNA: TGTGCCAGCAGTTTATGGGGGCCGAATGAGGAGCAGTTCTTC
D: TRBD2; J: TRBJ2-7; size: once; V: TRBV20-1; CDR3: CSAGLAGGNYEQYF; DNA: TGCAGTGCGGGACTAGCGGGAGGGAACTACGAGCAGTACTTC